Listed below are T cell receptor beta chains from one sample, sequenced in a study of blood T cell repertoires in COVID-19. Profiled with immunoSEQ multiplex PCR; TCRdb holds only in-frame clones, not every one. The repertoire holds 25,000 or so clones, 65% to 90% seen once, with roughly a sixth in the top ten. The sample consisted of peripheral blood. These receptors were obtained from a human donor with acute or convalescent COVID-19. The donor label of this sample is uncertain. CDR3s include the opening cysteine and the closing phenylalanine or tryptophan. Fields, in order: D gene, V gene, clone size, J gene, CDR3 protein, CDR3 DNA. D genes are given only for firm matches. Where a row states a size, it is once, few, many or the class of an expanded clone; other rows omit it.

d_call: -
v_call: TRBV4-3
clone_size: -
j_call: TRBJ2-7
cdr3_aa: CASSPPGGDEQYF
cdr3_nt: TGCGCCAGCAGCCCTCCGGGCGGGGACGAGCAGTACTTC

d_call: -
v_call: TRBV7-2
clone_size: -
j_call: TRBJ2-1
cdr3_aa: CASSLGVDNEQFF
cdr3_nt: TGTGCCAGCAGCTTAGGAGTCGACAATGAGCAGTTCTTC

d_call: -
v_call: TRBV5-1
clone_size: -
j_call: TRBJ1-6
cdr3_aa: CASSLVLQGGSNSPLHF
cdr3_nt: TGCGCCAGCAGCCTGGTCTTACAGGGAGGGTCGAATTCACCCCTCCACTTT

d_call: TRBD2
v_call: TRBV10-3
clone_size: -
j_call: TRBJ2-2
cdr3_aa: CAISVLAGGSNTGELFF
cdr3_nt: TGTGCCATCAGTGTATTAGCGGGAGGATCGAACACCGGGGAGCTGTTTTTT

d_call: -
v_call: TRBV14
clone_size: -
j_call: TRBJ1-2
cdr3_aa: CASSQDYVRYGYTF
cdr3_nt: TGTGCCAGCAGCCAAGACTATGTGCGCTATGGCTACACCTTC

d_call: -
v_call: TRBV30
clone_size: once
j_call: TRBJ1-1
cdr3_aa: CAWMGQAKSNTEAFF
cdr3_nt: TGTGCCTGGATGGGGCAGGCGAAATCGAACACTGAAGCTTTCTTT

d_call: TRBD1
v_call: TRBV18
clone_size: -
j_call: TRBJ2-1
cdr3_aa: CASSPNPPGTGLYNEQFF
cdr3_nt: TGTGCCAGCTCACCAAATCCGCCGGGGACAGGGCTTTACAATGAGCAGTTCTTC

d_call: TRBD2
v_call: TRBV4-1
clone_size: -
j_call: TRBJ2-7
cdr3_aa: CASSPSPGGSYEQYF
cdr3_nt: TGCGCCAGCAGCCCGTCGCCGGGGGGCTCCTACGAGCAGTACTTC

d_call: -
v_call: TRBV6-2/TRBV6-3
clone_size: -
j_call: TRBJ1-1
cdr3_aa: CASSYREETEAFF
cdr3_nt: TGTGCCAGCAGTTACAGGGAGGAGACTGAAGCTTTCTTT

d_call: -
v_call: TRBV10-2
clone_size: -
j_call: TRBJ1-4
cdr3_aa: CASSEPAGSNEKLFF
cdr3_nt: TGCGCCAGCAGTGAACCGGCAGGGTCTAATGAAAAACTGTTTTTT

d_call: TRBD1
v_call: TRBV6-5
clone_size: -
j_call: TRBJ1-1
cdr3_aa: CASSRQGLENTEAFF
cdr3_nt: TGTGCCAGCAGCCGACAGGGCCTGGAGAACACTGAAGCTTTCTTT

d_call: TRBD2
v_call: TRBV4-3
clone_size: -
j_call: TRBJ2-2
cdr3_aa: CASSQPGGTNTGELFF
cdr3_nt: TGCGCCAGCAGCCAGCCCGGGGGGACGAACACCGGGGAGCTGTTTTTT

d_call: TRBD2
v_call: TRBV7-9
clone_size: once
j_call: TRBJ2-1
cdr3_aa: CASSTGLAGGHDEQFF
cdr3_nt: TGTGCCAGCAGCACGGGACTAGCGGGGGGCCACGATGAGCAGTTCTTC

d_call: TRBD1
v_call: TRBV30
clone_size: -
j_call: TRBJ1-1
cdr3_aa: CAWRRGRGGNTEAFF
cdr3_nt: TGTGCCTGGAGAAGGGGGCGAGGGGGAAACACTGAAGCTTTCTTT

d_call: TRBD1
v_call: TRBV4-3
clone_size: -
j_call: TRBJ1-2
cdr3_aa: CASSQELGQGYYGYTF
cdr3_nt: TGCGCCAGCAGCCAAGAGCTCGGACAGGGTTACTATGGCTACACCTTC

d_call: TRBD1
v_call: TRBV6-5
clone_size: medium-sized
j_call: TRBJ1-2
cdr3_aa: CASRRDRDGYTF
cdr3_nt: TGTGCCAGCAGGAGGGACAGGGATGGCTACACCTTC

d_call: -
v_call: TRBV4-2
clone_size: -
j_call: TRBJ1-1
cdr3_aa: CASSQDVARVGNTEAFF
cdr3_nt: TGTGCCAGCAGCCAAGATGTCGCCCGGGTGGGTAACACTGAAGCTTTCTTT

d_call: TRBD1
v_call: TRBV15
clone_size: -
j_call: TRBJ2-7
cdr3_aa: CATSRGDRDYEQYF
cdr3_nt: TGTGCCACCAGCAGAGGGGACAGGGACTACGAGCAGTACTTC

d_call: TRBD2
v_call: TRBV7-2
clone_size: once
j_call: TRBJ2-1
cdr3_aa: CASSFSGGRGNEQFF
cdr3_nt: TGTGCCAGCAGCTTTAGCGGGGGCAGGGGAAATGAGCAGTTCTTC

d_call: -
v_call: TRBV5-1
clone_size: -
j_call: TRBJ2-1
cdr3_aa: CASSLVGRGDDGEQFF
cdr3_nt: TGCGCCAGCAGCTTGGTTGGGCGGGGAGACGACGGCGAGCAGTTCTTC

d_call: -
v_call: TRBV30
clone_size: -
j_call: TRBJ2-2
cdr3_aa: CAWSRLAMNTGELFF
cdr3_nt: TGTGCCTGGAGCAGGCTAGCGATGAACACCGGGGAGCTGTTTTTT

d_call: TRBD1
v_call: TRBV9
clone_size: -
j_call: TRBJ2-7
cdr3_aa: CASSVDPGGRDRVTYEQYF
cdr3_nt: TGTGCCAGCAGCGTAGACCCTGGGGGTCGGGACAGGGTAACCTACGAGCAGTACTTC

d_call: TRBD2
v_call: TRBV30
clone_size: -
j_call: TRBJ2-1
cdr3_aa: CAWSLGRGNEQFF
cdr3_nt: TGTGCCTGGAGTTTGGGGAGGGGCAATGAGCAGTTCTTC

d_call: -
v_call: TRBV5-6
clone_size: -
j_call: TRBJ1-1
cdr3_aa: CASSFQNTEAFF
cdr3_nt: TGTGCCAGCAGCTTCCAGAACACTGAAGCTTTCTTT

d_call: TRBD1
v_call: TRBV10-3
clone_size: -
j_call: TRBJ1-5
cdr3_aa: CAISYDRGDQPQHF
cdr3_nt: TGTGCCATCAGTTACGACAGGGGGGATCAGCCCCAGCATTTT

d_call: TRBD1
v_call: TRBV6-5
clone_size: -
j_call: TRBJ2-6
cdr3_aa: CASSSGTDSGANVLTF
cdr3_nt: TGTGCCAGCAGTTCCGGGACAGACTCTGGGGCCAACGTCCTGACTTTC

d_call: TRBD2
v_call: TRBV4-2
clone_size: -
j_call: TRBJ2-5
cdr3_aa: CASSLSSGGQETQYF
cdr3_nt: TGTGCCAGCAGCCTTTCTAGCGGGGGACAAGAGACCCAGTACTTC

d_call: -
v_call: TRBV5-4
clone_size: -
j_call: TRBJ1-2
cdr3_aa: CASSGGGPNVYGYTF
cdr3_nt: TGTGCCAGCAGCGGGGGGGGGCCCAACGTCTATGGCTACACCTTC

d_call: TRBD1
v_call: TRBV18
clone_size: -
j_call: TRBJ1-5
cdr3_aa: CASSGTGRSQPQHF
cdr3_nt: TGTGCCAGCTCGGGGACAGGGCGGTCTCAGCCCCAGCATTTT

d_call: TRBD2
v_call: TRBV18
clone_size: -
j_call: TRBJ2-7
cdr3_aa: CASSPRTSGSYEQYF
cdr3_nt: TGTGCCAGCTCACCCCGGACTAGCGGCTCCTACGAGCAGTACTTC

d_call: -
v_call: TRBV4-3
clone_size: -
j_call: TRBJ1-2
cdr3_aa: CASSQQRDAGGYTF
cdr3_nt: TGCGCCAGCAGCCAACAACGGGATGCGGGAGGCTACACCTTC

d_call: TRBD2
v_call: TRBV11-2
clone_size: -
j_call: TRBJ2-1
cdr3_aa: CASSVAGVSNEQFF
cdr3_nt: TGTGCCAGCAGCGTAGCGGGAGTATCGAATGAGCAGTTCTTC

d_call: TRBD1
v_call: TRBV7-8
clone_size: -
j_call: TRBJ1-5
cdr3_aa: CASRGGTGTNQPQHF
cdr3_nt: TGTGCCAGCAGAGGTGGGACAGGGACCAATCAGCCCCAGCATTTT

d_call: -
v_call: TRBV6-4
clone_size: -
j_call: TRBJ2-1
cdr3_aa: CASSVLQGLEQFF
cdr3_nt: TGTGCCAGCAGTGTCCTACAGGGTCTCGAGCAGTTCTTC

d_call: -
v_call: TRBV5-1
clone_size: -
j_call: TRBJ1-2
cdr3_aa: CASSLDAPALDGYTF
cdr3_nt: TGCGCCAGCAGCTTGGACGCGCCTGCCCTAGATGGCTACACCTTC

d_call: -
v_call: TRBV19
clone_size: few
j_call: TRBJ1-2
cdr3_aa: CASSSGTRTPTAGYTF
cdr3_nt: TGTGCCAGTAGCTCCGGGACAAGGACACCTACGGCTGGCTACACCTTC

d_call: -
v_call: TRBV27
clone_size: -
j_call: TRBJ2-2
cdr3_aa: CASSESGGTGELFF
cdr3_nt: TGTGCCAGCAGTGAGTCCGGGGGCACCGGGGAGCTGTTTTTT

d_call: TRBD1
v_call: TRBV10-2
clone_size: -
j_call: TRBJ1-2
cdr3_aa: CASSDDRGAGYTF
cdr3_nt: TGCGCCAGCAGTGACGACAGGGGAGCAGGCTACACCTTC

d_call: -
v_call: TRBV6-2/TRBV6-3
clone_size: -
j_call: TRBJ2-6
cdr3_aa: CASSRDNSGANVLTF
cdr3_nt: TGTGCCAGCAGTCGTGACAATTCAGGGGCCAACGTCCTGACTTTC

d_call: TRBD1
v_call: TRBV4-3
clone_size: -
j_call: TRBJ1-4
cdr3_aa: CASTGNRGTNEKLFF
cdr3_nt: TGCGCCAGCACCGGCAACAGGGGTACTAATGAAAAACTGTTTTTT

d_call: TRBD1
v_call: TRBV27
clone_size: -
j_call: TRBJ2-7
cdr3_aa: CASSPLTGGGYEQYF
cdr3_nt: TGTGCCAGCAGTCCTCTGACAGGGGGCGGCTACGAGCAGTACTTC

d_call: TRBD2
v_call: TRBV5-1
clone_size: -
j_call: TRBJ2-3
cdr3_aa: CASSQGLAGDTSTDTQYF
cdr3_nt: TGCGCCAGCAGCCAGGGACTAGCGGGGGACACTAGCACAGATACGCAGTATTTT

d_call: -
v_call: TRBV27
clone_size: once
j_call: TRBJ1-2
cdr3_aa: CASSLVGTAGGYTF
cdr3_nt: TGTGCCAGCAGTTTAGTTGGCACCGCGGGGGGCTACACCTTC

d_call: TRBD2
v_call: TRBV6-1
clone_size: -
j_call: TRBJ2-2
cdr3_aa: CASSDGLAGAGHRGAVF
cdr3_nt: TGTGCCAGCAGTGATGGCCTAGCGGGGGCCGGACACCGGGGAGCTGTTTTT